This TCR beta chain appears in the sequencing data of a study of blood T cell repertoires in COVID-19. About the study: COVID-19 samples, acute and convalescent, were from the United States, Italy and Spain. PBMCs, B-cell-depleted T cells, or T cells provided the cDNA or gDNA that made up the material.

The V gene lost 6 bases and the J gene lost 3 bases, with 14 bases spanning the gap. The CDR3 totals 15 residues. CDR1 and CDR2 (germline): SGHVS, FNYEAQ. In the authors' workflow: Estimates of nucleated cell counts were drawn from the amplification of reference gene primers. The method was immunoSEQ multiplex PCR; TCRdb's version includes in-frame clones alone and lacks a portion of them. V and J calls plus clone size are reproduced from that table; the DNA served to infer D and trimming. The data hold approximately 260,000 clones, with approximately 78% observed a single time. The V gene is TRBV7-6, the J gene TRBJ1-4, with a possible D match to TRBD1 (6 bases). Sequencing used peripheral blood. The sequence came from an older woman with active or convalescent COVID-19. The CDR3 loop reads CASSPTGSANEKLFF. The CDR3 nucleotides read TGTGCCAGCAGTCCCACAGGGTCGGCTAATGAAAAACTGTTTTTT.